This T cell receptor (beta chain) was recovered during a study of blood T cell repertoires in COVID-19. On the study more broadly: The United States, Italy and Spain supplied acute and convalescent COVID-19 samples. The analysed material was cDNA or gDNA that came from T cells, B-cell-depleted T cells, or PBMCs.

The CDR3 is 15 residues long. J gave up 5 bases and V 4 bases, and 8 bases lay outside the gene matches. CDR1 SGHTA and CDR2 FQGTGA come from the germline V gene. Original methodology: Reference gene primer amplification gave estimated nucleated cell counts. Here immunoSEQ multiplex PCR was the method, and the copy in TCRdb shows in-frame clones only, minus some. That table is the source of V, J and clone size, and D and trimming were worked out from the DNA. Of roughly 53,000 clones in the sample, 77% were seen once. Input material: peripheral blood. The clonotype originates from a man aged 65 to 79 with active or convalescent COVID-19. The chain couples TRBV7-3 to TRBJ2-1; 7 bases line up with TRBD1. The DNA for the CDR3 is TGTGCCAGCAGCTCACAGGGGTCAGTCAACAATGAGCAGTTCTTC. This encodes CASSSQGSVNNEQFF.